Listed below are T cell receptor beta chains from one sample, sequenced in a study of blood T cells in healthy people across ages. Via MiXCR, TCRdb re-called the 5' RACE reads, giving one row per CDR3 protein. This sample has more than 550,000 distinct CDR3 sequences; about 20% occur once, and the top ten carry about 20%. Sequencing input: blood. Source of these receptors: a man between 70 and 80 years old in good health. CDR3s include the opening cysteine and the closing phenylalanine or tryptophan. D genes are given only for firm matches. Clone sizes are given selectively: once, few, many, or a class where the clone is expanded.

TRBJ2-1 | TRBV5-1 | . | many | TGCGCCAGCTCGCCCCGACAGGCAGGGAACAATGAGCAGTTCTTC | CASSPRQAGNNEQFF
TRBJ1-1 | TRBV5-1 | . | . | TGCGCCAGCAGCTTGGGCCCTAGGCACTCAACGAACACTGAAGCTTTCTTT | CASSLGPRHSTNTEAFF
TRBJ2-2 | TRBV11-1 | . | many | TGTGCCAGCAGCACCTCACCTTATAGGAACACCGGGGAGCTGTTTTTT | CASSTSPYRNTGELFF
TRBJ1-1 | TRBV2 | TRBD1 | . | TGTGCCAGCAGTGATCGGGACAGGGGGTTCACTGAAGCTTTCTTT | CASSDRDRGFTEAFF
TRBJ2-1 | TRBV6-6 | TRBD1 | . | TGTGCCAGCAGTCGCTCCGGGACAGAGAATTACAATGAGCAGTTCTTC | CASSRSGTENYNEQFF
TRBJ2-3 | TRBV14 | . | few | TGTGCCAGCAGCCAAGGGAGCGGCCTCACAGATACGCAGTGTTTT | CASSQGSGLTDTQCF
TRBJ2-7 | TRBV5-1 | . | few | TGCGCCAGCAGCTGGGGAGGTTCCGGGGACGAGCAGTACTTC | CASSWGGSGDEQYF
TRBJ2-7 | TRBV10-1 | TRBD1 | many | TGCGCCAGCAGCCTAACCCGGGACAGGCACTACGAGCAGTACTTC | CASSLTRDRHYEQYF
TRBJ2-2 | TRBV7-2 | . | . | TGTGCCAGCAGCCCCTACGCCGCCGGGGAGCTGTTTTTT | CASSPYAAGELFF
TRBJ1-2 | TRBV27 | TRBD1 | . | TGTGCCAGCAGACCACAACAGGGGAGCTATGGCTACACCTTC | CASRPQQGSYGYTF